The present T cell receptor (beta chain) was sequenced within a study of CD8+ T cells in alopecia areata. Study information: Tofacitinib lasted 6 to 18 months, then 6 months off drug. Overall study results and limits: Scalp sequencing also captures normal skin's resident alphabeta T cells.

RNA, once extracted, was reverse transcribed into cDNA for use as the sequencing template. Sequencing was performed with immunoSEQ multiplex PCR; in TCRdb, only in-frame clones are kept and a portion is missing. The profile covers 140,000 to 150,000 clones, with roughly 50% appearing a single time and roughly 6.7% taken by the ten largest. The CDR3 sequence is 15 residues long. Trimming took off 1 base at V and 2 bases at J, with 10 bases between the two ends. Germline V gives CDR1 MNHNS, CDR2 SASEGT. Investigators sorted PBMCs to obtain both CD4+ and CD8+ T cells. This clone has only a few counts. What it binds is unknown.

The rearrangement joins TRBV6-1 to TRBJ2-3; D unresolved. Sequencing used CD4+ T cells sorted from blood, obtained at week 0. This clonotype originated in a human donor with alopecia areata. CDR3 sequence reads: CASSEEGRDTDTQYF. CDR3 coding DNA: TGTGCCAGCAGTGAAGAGGGCAGAGACACAGATACGCAGTATTTT.